The 16 T cell receptor beta chains reported below all come from one sample, sequenced in a study of cytomegalovirus exposure and HLA in healthy donors. Clones were read by immunoSEQ multiplex PCR, and TCRdb kept only the in-frame ones, dropping some. The table has around 160,000 clones, less than 90% seen once. The specimen sequenced was PBMCs. All receptors come from a man in his thirties or forties in good health and CMV-seropositive.

The chain recombines TRBV5-1 with TRBJ2-1; TRBD2 matches 9 bases. This CDR3 spans 17 amino acids. Germline V gives CDR1 SGHRS, CDR2 YFSETQ. Trimming removed 4 bases from V and 2 bases from J; junction bases left unmatched: 10. As DNA, the CDR3 is TGCGCCAGCAGCACCCCCGGGACTAGCTTTACCTACAATGAGCAGTTCTTC. Protein: CASSTPGTSFTYNEQFF. Full variable domain (rest looked up from reference TRBV5-1 and TRBJ2-1): KAGVTQTPRYLIKTRGQQVTLSCSPISGHRSVSWYQQTPGQGLQFLFEYFSETQRNKGNFPGRFSGRQFSNSRSEMNVSTLELGDSALYLCASSTPGTSFTYNEQFFGPGTRLTVL.

V gene TRBV30 combines with J gene TRBJ2-7; a weak D match, TRBD2 (6 bases). Trimming left V 5 bases short and J 0 bases short, with 14 bases between. The CDR3 has 14 amino acids. The germline V gene encodes CDR1 GTSNPN and CDR2 SVGIG (reference sequence). This chain's CDR3 is CAWGRLGGSYEQYF. The CDR3 DNA reads as TGTGCCTGGGGGCGGCTGGGAGGCTCCTACGAGCAGTACTTC.

This chain connects TRBV2 to TRBJ1-5, with D unclear. Trimming took off 6 bases at V and 3 bases at J, with 12 bases between the two ends. The CDR3 contains 14 residues. Germline lookup yields CDR1 SNHLY and CDR2 FYNNEI. The CDR3: CASSLEGDNQPQHF. The CDR3 DNA sequence: TGTGCCAGCAGCCTCGAGGGCGACAATCAGCCCCAGCATTTT.

The rearrangement links TRBV9 to TRBJ1-1; the match to TRBD1 covers 7 bases. This CDR3 comprises 17 residues. Germline CDR1 SGDLS, CDR2 YYNGEE. The ends lost 4 bases at V and 6 bases at J; junction bases unmatched: 18. The CDR3 sequence: CASSPPFYGTANAEAFF. CDR3 coding DNA: TGTGCCAGCAGCCCGCCTTTTTACGGGACAGCTAATGCTGAAGCTTTCTTT.

This clone has only a few counts. The chain links TRBV28 to TRBJ1-5; D is perhaps TRBD1 (5 bases). Trimming left V 7 bases short and J 3 bases short, with 13 bases between. CDR3 length: 14 residues. Germline CDR1 is MDHEN and CDR2 is SYDVKM. CDR3 DNA: TGTGCCAGCACTAGCGGACACCCCAATCAGCCCCAGCATTTT. As protein: CASTSGHPNQPQHF. Drawing the rest from reference TRBV28 and TRBJ1-5, the complete variable domain is DVKVTQSSRYLVKRTGEKVFLECVQDMDHENMFWYRQDPGLGLRLIYFSYDVKMKEKGDIPEGYSVSREKKERFSLILESASTNQTSMYLCASTSGHPNQPQHFGDGTRLSIL.

V and J are TRBV2 and TRBJ2-2, with 8 bases matching TRBD2. V lost 7 bases, J lost 3 bases, and 10 bases stayed unmatched. Germline values: CDR1 SNHLY, CDR2 FYNNEI. This CDR3 is built from 16 residues. The CDR3 region is CASTLRAGGDTGELFF. CDR3 nucleotides: TGTGCCAGCACCCTTAGGGCGGGAGGCGACACCGGGGAGCTGTTTTTT.

CDR3 region: CASSETGFRGANVLTF. The DNA of the CDR3 is TGTGCCAGCAGCGAGACAGGGTTTCGTGGGGCCAACGTCCTGACTTTC. The V gene is TRBV28, the J gene TRBJ2-6; 7 bases map to TRBD1. This CDR3 region has 16 residues. Trimming took 6 bases from V and 3 from J; bases not matched to a gene: 8. CDR1 is MDHEN and CDR2 is SYDVKM in the germline V gene.

The gene calls are TRBV6-5 and TRBJ1-1; D is ambiguous. The V gene lost 2 bases and the J gene lost 6 bases, with 13 bases spanning the gap. The CDR3 length is 14 residues. Germline assignment: CDR1 MNHEY and CDR2 SVGAGI. In nucleotides, the CDR3 is TGTGCCAGCAGTTACGTGGGAGGGTACGCTGAAGCTTTCTTT. It encodes CASSYVGGYAEAFF.

The chain carries TRBV7-6 and TRBJ1-1; D not resolved. Trimming left V 5 bases short and J 8 bases short, with 21 bases between. This CDR3 region has 15 residues. Germline-derived CDR1 and CDR2 are SGHVS and FNYEAQ. This chain's CDR3 is CASSPATVHTEEAFF. For the CDR3, the DNA is TGTGCCAGCAGCCCGGCAACAGTACACACTGAAGAAGCTTTCTTT.

The V gene is TRBV7-2, the J gene TRBJ2-3; 7 bases map to TRBD2. Germline loops: CDR1 SGHTA, CDR2 FQGNSA. The CDR3 spans 16 residues. Losses at the gene ends were 1 base for V and 2 bases for J; bases not matched to a gene: 6. This CDR3 reads CASSLEGGGFTDTQYF. The DNA of the CDR3 is TGTGCCAGCAGCTTAGAGGGCGGGGGATTCACAGATACGCAGTATTTT.

This chain joins TRBV28 and TRBJ1-2; 8 bases fit TRBD1. The CDR3 has 15 amino acids. With 4 bases clipped from V and 4 bases from J, the junction kept 8 bases outside the gene matches. Germline V CDR1 and CDR2: MDHEN, SYDVKM. In DNA, the CDR3 is TGTGCCAGCAGTTCGCTACTCGGACAGGGCTATGGCTACACCTTC. Translated: CASSSLLGQGYGYTF.

Remarks on this clone: The sample carries other DNA sequences with the same CDR3. The chain carries TRBV29-1 and TRBJ1-1, with TRBD1 as a possible D gene (6 bases). In germline, CDR1 is SQVTM, CDR2 ANQGSEA. V was clipped by 4 bases and J by 5 bases, with 14 bases between them. The CDR3 is made up of 13 amino acids. The CDR3 is CSVVTLGATEAFF. CDR3 coding DNA: TGCAGCGTTGTTACCCTGGGGGCTACTGAAGCTTTCTTT.

This chain joins TRBV25-1 and TRBJ2-3, with 9 bases lining up with TRBD2. CDR1 is MGHDK, CDR2 SYGVNS, per germline. V gave up 3 bases and J gave up 4 bases; unmatched junction bases: 2. The CDR3 consists of 14 residues. The CDR3 bases are TGTGCCAGCAGTGAGGCTAGCGGGGCAGATACGCAGTATTTT. Translation: CASSEASGADTQYF.

Points on this clone: Lacking the conserved final phenylalanine or tryptophan, this CDR3 likely reflects a read error. This rearrangement joins TRBV2 to TRBJ2-7, with TRBD2 identical over 8 bases. With 8 bases clipped from V and 7 bases from J, the junction kept 16 bases outside the gene matches. CDR3 length: 15 amino acids. Germline CDR1 reads SNHLY; CDR2 reads FYNNEI. The CDR3 coding sequence is TGTGCCAGCTCAGGGGAAAGCGGGGGCCCGGGTGAGCAGTACCCC. It translates to CASSGESGGPGEQYP.

The V call is TRBV7-9, the J call TRBJ1-2, with TRBD1 as a possible D gene (5 bases). The CDR3 is made up of 14 amino acids. Germline V gene lookup returns CDR1 SEHNR and CDR2 FQNEAQ (reference sequence). Trimming pared 0 bases from V and 3 bases from J, leaving 8 bases between. As DNA, the CDR3 is TGTGCCAGCAGCTTAGCGGGGGAGGACTATGGCTACACCTTC. Protein sequence: CASSLAGEDYGYTF.

This chain links TRBV7-8 with TRBJ1-4, with D hard to call. The CDR3 contains 17 residues. Germline assignment: CDR1 SGHVS and CDR2 FQNEAQ. Trimming shortened V by 6 bases and J by 0 bases, and 17 bases separated the two germline ends. This chain's CDR3 is CASSPHIRVTTNEKLFF. The CDR3 bases are TGTGCCAGCAGTCCCCACATCCGGGTGACAACTAATGAAAAACTGTTTTTT.